This T cell receptor (beta chain) was retrieved from a study of CD8 T cells in Susac syndrome (dated by TCRdb to between 2018 and 2021). Study-level background: Among the Susac syndrome patients who were sequenced, clinically active disease was present in 5 or 6 and clinical remission was observed in fewer than 10. At blood withdrawal, Susac syndrome patients were either therapy-naive, taking corticosteroids (in some cases with IVIg as well), or taking IVIg alone. The study used repertoire sequencing to test whether antigen drove CD8+ T cell activation and differentiation in Susac syndrome. Overall results and qualifications from the work: The study acknowledged that relatively few individuals were included in the TCR sequencing and HLA analysis. In patients with Susac syndrome, the CD4+ T cell repertoire showed no detectable clonal expansion.

Peripheral blood CD8+ and CD4+ T cells from healthy donors, Susac syndrome patients and multiple sclerosis patients were profiled using high-throughput TCR beta sequencing. Recently defined diagnostic criteria for definite or probable disease were met by the Susac syndrome patients. Bulk CD8+ and CD4+ T cells were purified by magnetic negative isolation, whereas CD8+ TEMRA cells were enriched by FACS. Blood was drawn into EDTA tubes, processed within 24 hours, and PBMCs were isolated by density gradient centrifugation. PBMCs intended for TCR sequencing were cryopreserved in liquid nitrogen and thawed later in a water bath at 37 degrees C. The sorted or isolated CD4+, CD8+ and CD8+ TEMRA cells reached a purity of at least 90%. In regard to this clonotype: The target of this receptor is not known. Nothing much larger sits one base from this clone, and base qualities are not available.

RNA was extracted with the RNeasy kit and about 0.5 to 1 ug was reverse transcribed using random hexamers. The immunoSEQ multiplex PCR assay, which covers 54 Vbeta and 13 Jbeta segments, was used to amplify TCR beta CDR3 regions. PCR amplification bias was corrected using a synthetic template baseline for primer optimization and computational correction. For the original study's pipeline: Only productive sequences were kept, with reads annotated to V, D and J genes according to IMGT and analyzed in immunoSEQ Analyzer. Clonality was calculated as one minus the Shannon entropy normalized by log2 of the number of productive unique sequences. Public and private clones were assessed among the 100 most prevalent clones of each patient and control. A clone was defined as Susac-specific if it was absent from the healthy and MS cohorts, from around 960 published viral clones and from other ImmuneACCESS disease sequences. TCRdb handled the public reads itself, with Q25 trimming in fastp and clone calling in MiXCR, and kept productive beta chains. Merged by CDR3 protein, the rows form single entries marked with the most common genes and DNA. What appears here as the V and J calls and clone size reflects TCRdb's work, not the paper's. This sample gives 150,000 or so distinct CDR3 sequences in total; approximately 96% of them show up just once. 0.16% of the sample is in the top ten clones.

The clonotype comes from a human donor with Susac syndrome. Sequencing used CD4+ T cells from PBMCs.

The DNA reads as follows: TGTGCCAGCAGCAAGCCGACAGGGGCAGGGAACACTGAAGCTTTCTTT. This translates into CASSKPTGAGNTEAFF. This sequence uses TRBV5-4 and TRBJ1-1; 8 of the junction bases match TRBD1. The CDR3, from cysteine to phenylalanine, totals 16 residues. Only CDR3 DNA remains: 48 bases, in frame from the first base. Relative to germline, V is missing 4 bases and J is missing 1 base, with 9 bases of the junction outside any gene match. The germline V gene (reference sequence) specifies SGHNT as CDR1 and YYREEE as CDR2.